Listed below are T cell receptor beta chains from one sample, sequenced in a study of OX40 agonist ivuxolimab in advanced cancers. The table came from immunoSEQ multiplex PCR; TCRdb's copy has only in-frame clones and leaves some out. The sample shows approximately 40,000 clones, 75% to 85% of them seen only once. Sequencing was performed on CD4+ or CD8+ T cells sorted from blood, taken in a trial of the OX40 agonist ivuxolimab. These receptors originate from an adult with an advanced solid tumor such as melanoma, head and neck, liver or kidney cancer. CDR3s include the opening cysteine and the closing phenylalanine or tryptophan. Each record gives: CDR3 DNA, CDR3 protein, J gene, D gene, V gene, clone size. A D gene is named only where the DNA matches it firmly. Rows give clone size only sometimes, using once, few, many, or a class for an expanded clone.

TGTGCCAGCAGCGTAAGCGGGTGGGCCGGGGAGCTGTTTTTT CASSVSGWAGELFF TRBJ2-2 . TRBV9 few
TGTGCCAGCAGTGGAGCAGAAAGGAGGACTGAAGCTTTCTTT CASSGAERRTEAFF TRBJ1-1 . TRBV27 .
TGTGCCTGGAGTGTGCAGGGGGCTTCGAATAACTATGGCTACACCTTC CAWSVQGASNNYGYTF TRBJ1-2 TRBD1 TRBV30 .
TGCGCCAGCAGCTTGGGACTAGCGGGAGTCCGGAAAGATACGCAGTATTTT CASSLGLAGVRKDTQYF TRBJ2-3 TRBD2 TRBV5-1 .
TGTGCCAGCAGCCCCGGACAGGGGGGATATGGCTACACCTTC CASSPGQGGYGYTF TRBJ1-2 TRBD1 TRBV14 .
TGTGCCAGCAACCCAAGAGGGGGAACTGAAGCTTTCTTT CASNPRGGTEAFF TRBJ1-1 . TRBV9 few
TGTGCCAGCAGTGCCCAGGGGTCCCACACAGATACGCAGTATTTT CASSAQGSHTDTQYF TRBJ2-3 . TRBV2 .
TGCGCCAGCAGTCTGAGCTCCTACGAGCAGTACTTC CASSLSSYEQYF TRBJ2-7 . TRBV5-1 .
TGTGCCAGCCAGAATGTCGAAAAACTGTTTTTT CASQNVEKLFF TRBJ1-4 . TRBV2 .
TGCGCCAGCAGCCCTCTAGGAGACTCTTCCTACAATGAGCAGTTCTTC CASSPLGDSSYNEQFF TRBJ2-1 . TRBV4-1 few
TGTGCCAGCAGCTCATCGGAGACCCAGTACTTC CASSSSETQYF TRBJ2-5 . TRBV7-9 .
TGCGCCAGCAGCTTCGGTGGGGGGCCTGGCACTGAAGCTTTCTTT CASSFGGGPGTEAFF TRBJ1-1 . TRBV5-1 .
TGTGCCAGCAGGTCTACAGGGGGAGGGTATGGCTACACCTTC CASRSTGGGYGYTF TRBJ1-2 TRBD1 TRBV7-9 .
TGTGCCACCAGCAGAGATCTAAACCCTCGGACCCAAGGGGACATTCAGTACTTC CATSRDLNPRTQGDIQYF TRBJ2-4 . TRBV15 .
TGTGCCAGCAGGACAGTGAACACTGAAGCTTTCTTT CASRTVNTEAFF TRBJ1-1 . TRBV28 .
TGTGCCAGCAGCCAAGGGGGAGCGGGCTCGGGGGTTTACAATGAGCAGTTCTTC CASSQGGAGSGVYNEQFF TRBJ2-1 . TRBV5-4 .
TGTGCCAGCAGCTCGACAGGATTTTTTGGCTACACCTTC CASSSTGFFGYTF TRBJ1-2 . TRBV7-9 .
TGTGCCTGGATGCGGGGGCGGATCACTGAAGCTTTCTTT CAWMRGRITEAFF TRBJ1-1 . TRBV30 .
TGTGCCAGCAGTGACCGGGACAGGGGGCTGGGAGGAGAGACCCAGTACTTC CASSDRDRGLGGETQYF TRBJ2-5 TRBD1 TRBV6-1 .
TGTGCCTGGAGTGTCGCGGGGAGGTCCAATGAAAAACTGTTTTTT CAWSVAGRSNEKLFF TRBJ1-4 . TRBV30 .
TGTGCCAGCAGCCCACGGACAGGAAACACTGAAGCTTTCTTT CASSPRTGNTEAFF TRBJ1-1 TRBD1 TRBV7-2 .
TGTGCCAGCAGTGTTTCCGCTGAAGCTTTCTTT CASSVSAEAFF TRBJ1-1 . TRBV2 .
TGTGCCAGCAGTTTATCGGGCAGGGTGGGGGAGCAGTACTTC CASSLSGRVGEQYF TRBJ2-7 . TRBV28 .
TGTGCCAGCAGCCGGGTCGGGCAGGGGTCTGAAAAACTGTTTTTT CASSRVGQGSEKLFF TRBJ1-4 . TRBV7-9 .
TGTGCCAGCAGCCCGGGACAGGGTTCTCTTCGCGTTCAGCCCCAGCATTTT CASSPGQGSLRVQPQHF TRBJ1-5 TRBD1 TRBV7-2 .
TGTGCCAGCAGTTTCCTTTCCGGGACAGGGGATCAGCCCCAGCATTTT CASSFLSGTGDQPQHF TRBJ1-5 TRBD1 TRBV27 .
TGTGCCTGGACCAGGGACCCTCCCTGGGGGGGCAATCAGCCCCAGCATTTT CAWTRDPPWGGNQPQHF TRBJ1-5 . TRBV30 .
TGTGCCAGCTCACAGACAGGAGTTGGAAACACCATATATTTT CASSQTGVGNTIYF TRBJ1-3 . TRBV18 few
TGTGCCAGCAGCTTAGGGGCTGACGTTACCTCCTACGAGCAGTACTTC CASSLGADVTSYEQYF TRBJ2-7 . TRBV7-9 .
TGTGCCAGCAGTCCTGGGACAGGAGTCTATGGCTACACCTTC CASSPGTGVYGYTF TRBJ1-2 TRBD1 TRBV28 .
TGTGCCAGCAGCTCCGGGACACGCACAGATACGCAGTATTTT CASSSGTRTDTQYF TRBJ2-3 . TRBV2 once
TGCGCCAGCAGCCAAGGAGCCGGGGCCTTGGGTGGCTACACCTTC CASSQGAGALGGYTF TRBJ1-2 . TRBV4-1 many
TGTGCCAGCAGCGTGGGGACTAGCGGCCTTGGTTTGGAGACCCAGTACTTC CASSVGTSGLGLETQYF TRBJ2-5 TRBD2 TRBV9 .
TGTGCCAGCAGTTTCCCAGATACGCAGTATTTT CASSFPDTQYF TRBJ2-3 . TRBV27 .
TGTGCCAGCAGTTTAGGGACAAGTACTGGACTGTTTTTT CASSLGTSTGLFF TRBJ1-4 . TRBV28 .
TGTGCCAGCAGTTTATCGAAATGGGAGGCAGTTCTCTATGGCTACACCTTC CASSLSKWEAVLYGYTF TRBJ1-2 . TRBV27 .
TGCGCCAGCAGCCAAGTTCCGAGTCCGGACCCTGGCGCCGGGGAGCTGTTTTTT CASSQVPSPDPGAGELFF TRBJ2-2 . TRBV4-1 .
TGTGCCAGTAGTCGTGGGATCTCAGGAGGGTACGAGCAGTACTTC CASSRGISGGYEQYF TRBJ2-7 . TRBV19 once
TGCGCCAGCAGTGAGGCCGGGAGATCCCACGAGCAGTACTTC CASSEAGRSHEQYF TRBJ2-7 . TRBV10-2 few
TGTGCCAGCAGCGTGGGGGACTCGGCCAAAAACATTCAGTACTTC CASSVGDSAKNIQYF TRBJ2-4 . TRBV9 once
TGTGCCAGCAGCTTGGCAGATACGCAGTATTTT CASSLADTQYF TRBJ2-3 . TRBV5-4 .
TGTGCCACCCAAACAGCAAACGGCAATCAGCCCCAGCATTTT CATQTANGNQPQHF TRBJ1-5 . TRBV10-3 once
TGTGCCATCAGTGATAAGGGCTCGAGGGGTGAGCAGTTCTTC CAISDKGSRGEQFF TRBJ2-1 . TRBV10-3 once
TGTGCCAGCAGTTCGCTACTAGCGGGAGGGCATTTCAATGAGCAGTTCTTC CASSSLLAGGHFNEQFF TRBJ2-1 TRBD2 TRBV10-3 .
TGTGCCAGCAGTTACTACAGAGACTCCTACAATGAGCAGTTCTTC CASSYYRDSYNEQFF TRBJ2-1 . TRBV6-5 .
TGTGCCAGCAGCTTATCCCAGCTGTACTACGAGCAGTACTTC CASSLSQLYYEQYF TRBJ2-7 . TRBV11-2 .
TGTGCCAGTAGGACAGTACACAGGAATGGCTACACCTTC CASRTVHRNGYTF TRBJ1-2 . TRBV19 .
TGTGCCAGCAGCCAAGATAGGGATAGGGCCGCTGAAGCTTTCTTT CASSQDRDRAAEAFF TRBJ1-1 . TRBV4-2 .
TGCGCCAGCAGCGGGGCAGGGAGCTCCTACAATGAGCAGTTCTTC CASSGAGSSYNEQFF TRBJ2-1 . TRBV5-1 .
TGTGCCAGCAGTTTATCTGGGTTCGCCGGGGAGCTGTTTTTT CASSLSGFAGELFF TRBJ2-2 . TRBV27 .